A selection of T cell receptor beta chains follows, all from one sample in a study of T cell repertoires in cytomegalovirus infection. Their antigens remain unidentified. TCRdb reprocessed the reads via MiXCR and lists one record per CDR3 protein. The sample includes 750,000 to 900,000 distinct CDR3 sequences, almost 30% of them seen just once. Sequenced material: cultured CD8+ T cells from PBMCs, taken from culture after CMV antigen stimulation. The origin of the receptors is a human donor in good health (CMV status not recorded). Some clones in this sample may be carry-over from other donors' samples. CDR3s leave out the opening cysteine and the closing phenylalanine or tryptophan. The order of the fields is V gene, J gene, CDR3 protein.

v_gene: TRBV12-3/TRBV12-4; j_gene: TRBJ1-4; CDR3aa: ASTPDRDLF
v_gene: TRBV27; j_gene: TRBJ2-7; CDR3aa: ASSLFGGLDEQY
v_gene: TRBV12-3/TRBV12-4; j_gene: TRBJ2-4; CDR3aa: ASSKKQGRDIQY
v_gene: TRBV7-6; j_gene: TRBJ1-1; CDR3aa: ASSLGYRGDTEAF
v_gene: TRBV7-9; j_gene: TRBJ2-6; CDR3aa: ASRYPGVPGANVLT
v_gene: TRBV5-1; j_gene: TRBJ2-1; CDR3aa: ASSLEWRGAHNEQF
v_gene: TRBV6-2/TRBV6-3; j_gene: TRBJ2-5; CDR3aa: ASTRGVQETQY
v_gene: TRBV20-1; j_gene: TRBJ1-5; CDR3aa: SARDRASQPQH
v_gene: TRBV27; j_gene: TRBJ2-1; CDR3aa: ASSLGQGISPTNFNEQF
v_gene: TRBV28; j_gene: TRBJ1-5; CDR3aa: ASSSYGSNQPQH
v_gene: TRBV4-1; j_gene: TRBJ2-5; CDR3aa: ASSQVRGSGETQY
v_gene: TRBV27; j_gene: TRBJ2-2; CDR3aa: ASSLAVNTGELF
v_gene: TRBV10-3; j_gene: TRBJ2-2; CDR3aa: AISESVRTGELF
v_gene: TRBV12-3/TRBV12-4; j_gene: TRBJ2-2; CDR3aa: ASFAGELF
v_gene: TRBV11-2; j_gene: TRBJ1-1; CDR3aa: ASSPWEVTMNTEAF
v_gene: TRBV5-1; j_gene: TRBJ1-2; CDR3aa: ASSWTPSGRPTTHLANYGYT
v_gene: TRBV7-8; j_gene: TRBJ1-2; CDR3aa: ASSLPGQGGYGYT
v_gene: TRBV5-4; j_gene: TRBJ1-6; CDR3aa: ASSRDRGYSPLH
v_gene: TRBV20-1; j_gene: TRBJ2-3; CDR3aa: SARDLRTGWADTQY
v_gene: TRBV5-1; j_gene: TRBJ2-1; CDR3aa: ASSFDAGSYNEQF
v_gene: TRBV7-9; j_gene: TRBJ1-1; CDR3aa: ASSLGGQDSEAF
v_gene: TRBV5-1; j_gene: TRBJ1-1; CDR3aa: ASSGGPTNTEAF
v_gene: TRBV28; j_gene: TRBJ2-7; CDR3aa: ASTMLGTSYEQY
v_gene: TRBV4-2; j_gene: TRBJ1-2; CDR3aa: ASSRSTLDYGYT
v_gene: TRBV7-3; j_gene: TRBJ1-2; CDR3aa: ASSLTKRPDLNYGYT
v_gene: TRBV12-5; j_gene: TRBJ1-2; CDR3aa: ASGLDRGDYPNAYT
v_gene: TRBV4-2; j_gene: TRBJ2-7; CDR3aa: ASSQILAGVEQY
v_gene: TRBV19; j_gene: TRBJ2-2; CDR3aa: ASSIRGLADNTGELF
v_gene: TRBV28; j_gene: TRBJ1-4; CDR3aa: ASSRPGQPNEKLF
v_gene: TRBV12-3/TRBV12-4; j_gene: TRBJ2-2; CDR3aa: AGSFGVGGGTGELF
v_gene: TRBV15; j_gene: TRBJ2-1; CDR3aa: SLAGTSSNEQF
v_gene: TRBV19; j_gene: TRBJ2-3; CDR3aa: ASSISQGGTQY
v_gene: TRBV29-1; j_gene: TRBJ2-7; CDR3aa: SVEVDLPYEQY
v_gene: TRBV19; j_gene: TRBJ2-3; CDR3aa: ASSTPPVDTQY
v_gene: TRBV7-9; j_gene: TRBJ2-7; CDR3aa: ASSLRTSGGLSYEQY
v_gene: TRBV15; j_gene: TRBJ2-3; CDR3aa: ATRADSTDTQY
v_gene: TRBV19; j_gene: TRBJ1-1; CDR3aa: ASTSRTGFTEAF
v_gene: TRBV6-6; j_gene: TRBJ2-5; CDR3aa: ASSYSIARSSQETQY
v_gene: TRBV7-2; j_gene: TRBJ1-1; CDR3aa: ASSWGTANTEAF
v_gene: TRBV7-9; j_gene: TRBJ1-1; CDR3aa: ASSLRENTEAF
v_gene: TRBV12-3/TRBV12-4; j_gene: TRBJ1-1; CDR3aa: ASPRGTEAF
v_gene: TRBV12-3/TRBV12-4; j_gene: TRBJ2-3; CDR3aa: ASSLMASGTEDTQY
v_gene: TRBV12-3/TRBV12-4; j_gene: TRBJ2-3; CDR3aa: ASSPDFTDTQY
v_gene: TRBV5-8; j_gene: TRBJ2-5; CDR3aa: ASSGTDGETQY
v_gene: TRBV5-1; j_gene: TRBJ1-1; CDR3aa: ASSWMGTLNTEAF
v_gene: TRBV12-3/TRBV12-4; j_gene: TRBJ1-1; CDR3aa: ATSPGGLGMWAF
v_gene: TRBV7-9; j_gene: TRBJ2-7; CDR3aa: ASSGGQLTYEQY
v_gene: TRBV27; j_gene: TRBJ2-7; CDR3aa: ASSPTTGVAYEQY
v_gene: TRBV7-9; j_gene: TRBJ2-1; CDR3aa: ASSLEPGQGIGRTYNEQF
v_gene: TRBV19; j_gene: TRBJ1-6; CDR3aa: ASSDGDLPSYNSPLH
v_gene: TRBV2; j_gene: TRBJ2-1; CDR3aa: ASSLDSPLSYNEQF
v_gene: TRBV7-6; j_gene: TRBJ2-7; CDR3aa: ASSSLAGVSSYEQY
v_gene: TRBV12-3/TRBV12-4; j_gene: TRBJ1-5; CDR3aa: ASSLREGGSNQPQH
v_gene: TRBV5-6; j_gene: TRBJ1-2; CDR3aa: ASSFFFSQDLANYGYT
v_gene: TRBV19; j_gene: TRBJ2-2; CDR3aa: ASIETGVNRELF